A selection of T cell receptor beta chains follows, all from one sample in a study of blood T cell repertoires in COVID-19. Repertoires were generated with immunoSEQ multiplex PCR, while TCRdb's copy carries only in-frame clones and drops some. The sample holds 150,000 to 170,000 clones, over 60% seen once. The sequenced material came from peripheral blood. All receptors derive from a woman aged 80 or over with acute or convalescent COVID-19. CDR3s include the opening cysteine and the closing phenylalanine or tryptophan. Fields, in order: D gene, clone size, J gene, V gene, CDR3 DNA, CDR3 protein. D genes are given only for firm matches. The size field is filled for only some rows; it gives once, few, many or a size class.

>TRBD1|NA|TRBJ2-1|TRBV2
TGTGCCAGCAGCCTCGGACAGGGGGCGCGTAATGAGCAGTTCTTC
CASSLGQGARNEQFF
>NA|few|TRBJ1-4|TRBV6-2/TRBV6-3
TGTGCCAGCAGTCTGCCGGGAGGCGTGACTAATGAAAAACTGTTTTTT
CASSLPGGVTNEKLFF
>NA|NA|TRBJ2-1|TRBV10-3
TGTGCCATCAGTGAGTCAACAGGGAAAAGGAATGAGCAGTTCTTC
CAISESTGKRNEQFF
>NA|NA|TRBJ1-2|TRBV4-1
TGCGCCAGCAGCCAAGAAAGGCAGGGAAGTCATGGCTACACCTTC
CASSQERQGSHGYTF
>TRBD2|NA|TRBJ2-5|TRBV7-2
TGTGCCAGCAGCTTAGTTGCGGGGGGTGGAGAGACCCAGTACTTC
CASSLVAGGGETQYF
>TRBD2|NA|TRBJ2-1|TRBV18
TGTGCCAGCTCACCACGGGCGGGAGAAGTGTACAATGAGCAGTTCTTC
CASSPRAGEVYNEQFF
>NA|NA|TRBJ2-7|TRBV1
TGCACCAGCAGCCAAGATCATTTGCGGGAGCAGTACTTC
CTSSQDHLREQYF
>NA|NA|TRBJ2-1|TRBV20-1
TGCAGTGCTAGTCTAACCGACAATGAGCAGTTCTTC
CSASLTDNEQFF
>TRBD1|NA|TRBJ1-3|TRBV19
TGTGCCAGTAGCCCCGGGACAGGGGGGGAGACTGGAAACACCATATATTTT
CASSPGTGGETGNTIYF
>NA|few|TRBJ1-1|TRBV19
TGTGCCAGTAGTATCTTTAACAGGATTAACACTGAAGCTTTCTTT
CASSIFNRINTEAFF
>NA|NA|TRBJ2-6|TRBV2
TGTGCCAGCAGTGGAACGACAAGACCCTCTGGGGCCAACGTCCTGACTTTC
CASSGTTRPSGANVLTF
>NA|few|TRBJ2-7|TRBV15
TGTGCCACCAGCAGAGATAACGGGGCCTACGAGCAGTACTTC
CATSRDNGAYEQYF
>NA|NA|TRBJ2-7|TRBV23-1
TGCGCCAGCAGTCAAGAGGACACGTTGGGGTACTACGAGCAGTACTTC
CASSQEDTLGYYEQYF
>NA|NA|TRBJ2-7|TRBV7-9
TGTGCCAGCAGTCCACATCCGAGCGCCTACGAGCAGTACTTC
CASSPHPSAYEQYF
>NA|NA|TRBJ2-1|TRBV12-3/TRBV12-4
TGTGCCAGCAGTTCCCTTAGAGGGCAGTTCTTC
CASSSLRGQFF
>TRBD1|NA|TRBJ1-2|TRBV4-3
TGCGCCAGCAGCCAAGACGACAGGGCCTATGGCTACACCTTC
CASSQDDRAYGYTF
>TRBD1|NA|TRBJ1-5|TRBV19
TGTGCCAGTAGTTCGACAGGGGGCGCAAGACAGCCCCAGCATTTT
CASSSTGGARQPQHF
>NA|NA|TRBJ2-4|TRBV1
TGCACCAGCAGCCAAGGACTAGCCAAAAACATTCAGTACTTC
CTSSQGLAKNIQYF
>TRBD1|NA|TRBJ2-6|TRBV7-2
TGTGCCAGCAGCTGGACAGGGGGTCGGGCTGGGGCCAACGTCCTGACTTTC
CASSWTGGRAGANVLTF
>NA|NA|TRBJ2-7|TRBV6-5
TGTGCCAGCAGCCAGACAGGTGGGGTCTACGAGCAGTACTTC
CASSQTGGVYEQYF
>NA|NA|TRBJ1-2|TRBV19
TGTGCCAGTAGTCGCAGGGATGGCTACACCTTC
CASSRRDGYTF
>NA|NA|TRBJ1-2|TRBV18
TGTGCCAGTCAAAAGGGGGAGAGACGCTATGGCTACACCTTC
CASQKGERRYGYTF
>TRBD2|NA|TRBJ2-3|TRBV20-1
TGCAGTGCTAGTGTAGCGGGAGGGTCAGATACGCAGTATTTT
CSASVAGGSDTQYF
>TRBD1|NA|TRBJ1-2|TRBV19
TGTGCCAGTAGGAGGACCCAGATTGACAGGGGGGGTTTGTATGGCTACACCTTC
CASRRTQIDRGGLYGYTF
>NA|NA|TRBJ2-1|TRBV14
TGTGCCAGCAGTCCTAATCTAGCGACGGGTGAGCAGTTCTTC
CASSPNLATGEQFF
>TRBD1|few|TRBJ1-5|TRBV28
TGTGCCAGCAGTTTGGGACAGGGCTTAAATAGCAATCAGCCCCAGCATTTT
CASSLGQGLNSNQPQHF
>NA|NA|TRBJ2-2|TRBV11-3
TGTGCCAGCAGCTTAGGAAGCTCCACCGGGGAGCTGTTTTTT
CASSLGSSTGELFF
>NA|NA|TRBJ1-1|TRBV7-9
TGTGCCAGCAGCTTACTTGACAGACAGAACACTGAAGCTTTCTTT
CASSLLDRQNTEAFF
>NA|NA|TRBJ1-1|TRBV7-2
TGTGCCAGCAGCTTTCAGCAGGGCTCCCCTGAAGCTTTCTTT
CASSFQQGSPEAFF
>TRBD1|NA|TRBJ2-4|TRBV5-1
TGCGCCAGCAGCTTGGCCGGGACAGGGGCAGACATTCAGTACTTC
CASSLAGTGADIQYF
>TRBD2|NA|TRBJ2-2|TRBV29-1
TGCAGCGTAGTAGCGGGAGGGGCCGGGGAGCTGTTTTTT
CSVVAGGAGELFF
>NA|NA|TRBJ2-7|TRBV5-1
TGCGCCAGCAGCCCGCGACTGAGCTCCTACGAGCAGTACTTC
CASSPRLSSYEQYF
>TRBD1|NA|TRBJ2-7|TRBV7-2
TGTGCCAGCAGCTTAGCCCTAGGACAGGGTAGGTACGAGCAGTACTTC
CASSLALGQGRYEQYF
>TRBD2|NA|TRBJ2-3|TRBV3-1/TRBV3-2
TGTGCCAGCAGCGACACTAGCGGGCAAGGCACAGATACGCAGTATTTT
CASSDTSGQGTDTQYF
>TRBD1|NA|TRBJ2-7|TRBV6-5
TGTGCCAGCAGCCCCCGGGACAGGGTCTACGAGCAGTACTTC
CASSPRDRVYEQYF
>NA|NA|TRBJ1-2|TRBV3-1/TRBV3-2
TGTGCCAGCAGCCGCCCCGGGGTGAATGGCTACACCTTC
CASSRPGVNGYTF
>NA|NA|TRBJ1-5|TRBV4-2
TGTGCCAGCAGCCAAGACCGGGATCAGCCCCAGCATTTT
CASSQDRDQPQHF
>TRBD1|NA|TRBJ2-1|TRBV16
TGTGCCAGCAGCCAATCTTCAGGGGGAAAGTTCTTC
CASSQSSGGKFF
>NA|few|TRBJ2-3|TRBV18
TGTGCCAGCTCACCCCCCGGGGGTTCAGATACGCAGTATTTT
CASSPPGGSDTQYF
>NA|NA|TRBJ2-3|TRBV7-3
TGTGCCAGCAGCTCATCCCTATTAGATACGCAGTATTTT
CASSSSLLDTQYF
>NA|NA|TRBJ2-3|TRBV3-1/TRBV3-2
TGTGCCAGCAGCCACCGGGAGAGTTCAGATACGCAGTATTTT
CASSHRESSDTQYF
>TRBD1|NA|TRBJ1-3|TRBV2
TGTGCCAGCAGCACGCAACGGACAGGCCAAGACGGAAACACCATATATTTT
CASSTQRTGQDGNTIYF
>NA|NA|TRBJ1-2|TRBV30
TGTGCCTGGAAAGAGGGATTTACTAACTATGGCTACACCTTC
CAWKEGFTNYGYTF
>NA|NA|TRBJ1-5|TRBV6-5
TGTGCCAGCTCCACTCCCGGCCCCCGGGGTCAGCCCCAGCATTTT
CASSTPGPRGQPQHF
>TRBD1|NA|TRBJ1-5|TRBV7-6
TGTGCCAGCAGCTCGAACACAGGGGAATATCAGCCCCAGCATTTT
CASSSNTGEYQPQHF
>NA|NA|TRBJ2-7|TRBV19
TGTGCCAGTAGTACCGCCGACAAACCCTACGAGCAGTACTTC
CASSTADKPYEQYF
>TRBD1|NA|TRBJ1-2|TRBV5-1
TGCGCCAGCAGCATCGGACAGGCTAACTATGGCTACACCTTC
CASSIGQANYGYTF
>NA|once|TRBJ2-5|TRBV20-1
TGCAGTGCTTCAGGGGTAGAGACCCAGTACTTC
CSASGVETQYF
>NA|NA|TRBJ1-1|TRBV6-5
TGTGCCAGCAGTTTGAGGGAAGGGAACACTGAAGCTTTCTTT
CASSLREGNTEAFF
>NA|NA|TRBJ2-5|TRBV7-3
TGTGCCAGCAGCTTATTTTGGGGCGAGACCCAGTACTTC
CASSLFWGETQYF
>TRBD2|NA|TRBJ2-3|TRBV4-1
TGCGCCAGCAGCCAAGAGGCGCTAGCGGAGTCAGATACGCAGTATTTT
CASSQEALAESDTQYF
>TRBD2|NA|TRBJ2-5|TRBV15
TGTGCCACCCTCCACAAAAATCTTTATAGCGGGAGTAGGTTGGAGACCCAGTACTTC
CATLHKNLYSGSRLETQYF
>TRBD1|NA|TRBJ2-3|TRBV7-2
TGTGCCAGCAGCTTAGCCGGGACAGCCCCACCGCTTACAGATACGCAGTATTTT
CASSLAGTAPPLTDTQYF
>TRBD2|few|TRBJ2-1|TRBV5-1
TGCGCCAGCCATTCTAGCGGGAGTTCCGGGGAGCAGTTCTTC
CASHSSGSSGEQFF
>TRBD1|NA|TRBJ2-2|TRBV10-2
TGCGCCAGCAGTTGGGAGACAGGGGCGCAGCCGAACACCGGGGAGCTGTTTTTT
CASSWETGAQPNTGELFF
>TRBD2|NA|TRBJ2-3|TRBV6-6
TGTGCCAGCAGTTACGGAGTAGCGGGGTATACGCAGTATTTT
CASSYGVAGYTQYF
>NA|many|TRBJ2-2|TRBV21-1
TGTGCCAGCAGCAACGGTAGACTAGCGGGAGACACCGGGGAGCTGTTTTTT
CASSNGRLAGDTGELFF
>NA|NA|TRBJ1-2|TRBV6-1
TGTGCCAGCAGTGAAGCGCGACTCAACTATGGCTACACCTTC
CASSEARLNYGYTF
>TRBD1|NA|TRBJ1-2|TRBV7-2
TGTGCCAGCAGCCCTAGGAGGACAGGGGGAGGCGGCTACACCTTC
CASSPRRTGGGGYTF